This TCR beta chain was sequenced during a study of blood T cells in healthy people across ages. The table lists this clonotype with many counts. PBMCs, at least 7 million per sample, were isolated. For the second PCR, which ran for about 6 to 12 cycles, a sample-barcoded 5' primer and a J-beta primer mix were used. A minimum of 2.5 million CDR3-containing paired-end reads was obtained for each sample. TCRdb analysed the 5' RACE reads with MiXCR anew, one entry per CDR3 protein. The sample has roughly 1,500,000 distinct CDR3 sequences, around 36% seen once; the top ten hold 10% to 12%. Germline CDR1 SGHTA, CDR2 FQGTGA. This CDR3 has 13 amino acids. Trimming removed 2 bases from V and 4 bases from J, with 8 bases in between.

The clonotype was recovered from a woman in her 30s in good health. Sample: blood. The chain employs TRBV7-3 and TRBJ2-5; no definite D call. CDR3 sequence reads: CASSLYESETQYF. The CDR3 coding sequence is TGTGCCAGCAGCTTATATGAGTCAGAGACCCAGTACTTC.